The T cell receptor (beta chain) described here comes from a study of PD-1 blockade in classical Hodgkin lymphoma. V was cut by 4 bases and J by 3 bases, with 9 bases left in between. The V gene's germline CDR1 is KGHSH and CDR2 LQKENI. The CDR3 has 13 residues. Concerning this clone itself: Its antigen is not identified.

Sequenced by immunoSEQ multiplex PCR; TCRdb stores in-frame clones only, minus some. The table has 120,000 to 150,000 clones, about four fifths seen once. Each of the patients experienced relapse following autologous stem cell transplantation, and their brentuximab vedotin exposure differed. The study recorded best responses of complete response, partial response or progressive disease. General study points: Repertoire difference causes, possibly disease activity or prior therapy, remain undefined. After ASCT, patients who started nivolumab under 1 year later were excluded. CD4+ TCR diversity climbed significantly by C4D1, unlike CD8+ TCR diversity.

The V and J genes are TRBV18 and TRBJ1-2; D not certain. This receptor was taken from a human donor with classical Hodgkin lymphoma. This specimen was peripheral blood mononuclear cells (PBMCs), taken before the second cycle of nivolumab. CDR3 nucleotide sequence: TGTGCCAGCTCACTCACTCCCGACTATGGCTACACCTTC. This translates into CASSLTPDYGYTF.